The TCR beta chain under discussion was sequenced for a study of blood T cell repertoires in COVID-19. Study overall: From T cells, B-cell-depleted T cells, or PBMCs came the material, which was cDNA or gDNA.

In the authors' workflow: Scientists estimated how many nucleated cells there were by amplifying reference gene primers. The repertoire was sequenced with immunoSEQ multiplex PCR; TCRdb's copy has only in-frame clones and lacks some. V, J and clone size were drawn from that table, and D and trimming were deduced from the DNA. Of about 110,000 clones in the sample, around 83% were seen once. The length of the CDR3 is 15 residues. Germline V CDR1 and CDR2: MDHEN, SYDVKM. The germline V and J ends were trimmed by 5 bases and 0 bases, with 14 bases remaining between them. The source is a woman aged 80 or older with active or convalescent COVID-19. Sequencing was done on a sample of peripheral blood. The chain couples TRBV28 to TRBJ2-7; D gene ambiguous. CDR3: CASSPQDVSSYEQYF. In nucleotides, the CDR3 is TGTGCCAGCAGTCCCCAGGATGTAAGCTCCTACGAGCAGTACTTC.